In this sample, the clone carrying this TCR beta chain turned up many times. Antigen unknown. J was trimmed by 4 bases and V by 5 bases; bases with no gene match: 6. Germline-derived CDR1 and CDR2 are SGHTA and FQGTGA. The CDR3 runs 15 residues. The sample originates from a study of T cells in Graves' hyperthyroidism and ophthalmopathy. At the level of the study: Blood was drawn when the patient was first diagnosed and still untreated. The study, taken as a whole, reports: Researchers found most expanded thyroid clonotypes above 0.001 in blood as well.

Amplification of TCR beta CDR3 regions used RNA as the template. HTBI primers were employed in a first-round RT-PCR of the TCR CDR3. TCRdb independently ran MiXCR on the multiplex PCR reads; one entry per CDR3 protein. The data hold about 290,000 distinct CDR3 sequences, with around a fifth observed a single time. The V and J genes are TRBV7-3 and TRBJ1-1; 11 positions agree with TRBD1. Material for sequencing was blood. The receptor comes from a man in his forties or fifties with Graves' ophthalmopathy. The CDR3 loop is CASSATGQGGTEAFF. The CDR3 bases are TGTGCCAGCAGCGCCACGGGACAGGGGGGCACTGAAGCTTTCTTT.